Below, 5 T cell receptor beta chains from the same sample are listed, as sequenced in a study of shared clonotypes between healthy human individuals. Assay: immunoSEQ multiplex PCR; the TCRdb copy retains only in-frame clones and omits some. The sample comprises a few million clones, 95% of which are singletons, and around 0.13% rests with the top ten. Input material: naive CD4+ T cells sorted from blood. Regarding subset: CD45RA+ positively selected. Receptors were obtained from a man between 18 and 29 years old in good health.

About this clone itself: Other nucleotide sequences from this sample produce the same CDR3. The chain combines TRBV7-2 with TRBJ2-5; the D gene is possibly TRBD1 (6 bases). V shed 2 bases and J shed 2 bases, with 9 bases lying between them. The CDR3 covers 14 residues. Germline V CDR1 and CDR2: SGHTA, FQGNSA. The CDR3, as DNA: TGTGCCAGCAGCTTATACGGGACACAAGAGACCCAGTACTTC. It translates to CASSLYGTQETQYF.

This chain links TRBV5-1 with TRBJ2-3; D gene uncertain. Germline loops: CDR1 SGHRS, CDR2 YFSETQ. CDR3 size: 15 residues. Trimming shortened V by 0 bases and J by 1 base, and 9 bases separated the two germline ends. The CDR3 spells CASSLVAVGTDTQYF. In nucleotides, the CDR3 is TGCGCCAGCAGCTTGGTTGCGGTCGGCACAGATACGCAGTATTTT.

Written as DNA, the CDR3 is TGTGCCAGCAGCTTGACTAGCGGGAGGTGGTACGAGCAGTACTTC. Translating it yields CASSLTSGRWYEQYF. The chain couples TRBV5-6 to TRBJ2-7; 12 bases are a match to TRBD2. This CDR3 is 15 amino acids long. The V segment lost 1 base and the J segment 4 bases; nucleotides outside the gene matches: 3. In germline, CDR1 is SGHDT, CDR2 YYEEEE.

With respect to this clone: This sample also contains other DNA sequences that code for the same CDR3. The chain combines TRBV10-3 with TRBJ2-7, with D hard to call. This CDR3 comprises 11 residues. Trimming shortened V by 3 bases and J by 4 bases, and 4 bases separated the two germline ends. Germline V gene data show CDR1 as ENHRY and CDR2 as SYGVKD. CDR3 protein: CAISDGYEQYF. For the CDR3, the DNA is TGTGCCATCAGTGATGGGTACGAGCAGTACTTC.

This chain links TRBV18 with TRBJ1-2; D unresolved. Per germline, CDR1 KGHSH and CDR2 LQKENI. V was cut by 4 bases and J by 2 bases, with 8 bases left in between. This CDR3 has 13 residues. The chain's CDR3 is CASSLDINYGYTF. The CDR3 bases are TGTGCCAGCTCACTTGACATCAACTATGGCTACACCTTC.